Listed below are T cell receptor beta chains from one sample, sequenced in a study of T-cell reconstitution after alpha-beta-depleted transplantation in children. TCRdb used MiXCR to reprocess the PCR reads, holding one entry per CDR3 protein. Here the sample spans about 980,000 distinct CDR3 sequences, around 30% being singletons. This sample comprised PBMCs, mostly from graft donor cells, obtained 360 days after TCRalphabeta/CD19-depleted stem cell transplant. The receptors were gathered from a boy less than two years old who had a stem cell transplant for SCID, so the T cells may come from the graft donor. Each CDR3 is given without its conserved first and last residue. Fields, in order: clone size, CDR3 length, V gene, J gene, CDR3 protein. For some rows the clone size is stated as once, few or many, or as a class when expanded; others skip it.

clone size: -
CDR3 length: 13
V gene: TRBV20-1
J gene: TRBJ2-3
CDR3 protein: SASGGSGGTDTQY

clone size: few
CDR3 length: 15
V gene: TRBV5-1
J gene: TRBJ2-2
CDR3 protein: ASRRVTGLENTGELF

clone size: few
CDR3 length: 11
V gene: TRBV9
J gene: TRBJ2-7
CDR3 protein: ASSVGTGFEQY

clone size: -
CDR3 length: 12
V gene: TRBV6-2/TRBV6-3
J gene: TRBJ1-1
CDR3 protein: ASRGRAMNTEAF

clone size: -
CDR3 length: 12
V gene: TRBV12-3/TRBV12-4
J gene: TRBJ2-3
CDR3 protein: ASSFGAGMDTQY

clone size: once
CDR3 length: 12
V gene: TRBV20-1
J gene: TRBJ1-6
CDR3 protein: SAPRQGAESPLH

clone size: -
CDR3 length: 13
V gene: TRBV10-3
J gene: TRBJ2-3
CDR3 protein: AIALGWSVTDTQY

clone size: few
CDR3 length: 12
V gene: TRBV5-1
J gene: TRBJ1-1
CDR3 protein: ASSSTGTGTEAF

clone size: many
CDR3 length: 15
V gene: TRBV6-5
J gene: TRBJ2-1
CDR3 protein: ASSYLLSGGANNEQF

clone size: -
CDR3 length: 13
V gene: TRBV27
J gene: TRBJ2-4
CDR3 protein: ASSSGQVAKNIQY

clone size: -
CDR3 length: 10
V gene: TRBV29-1
J gene: TRBJ2-7
CDR3 protein: SFRGTSYEQY